This T cell receptor (beta chain) was profiled in a study of CD8 T cells in ankylosing spondylitis (dated by TCRdb to between 2016 and 2019). Regarding the complete study: To find TCR variants linked to disease, the study profiled T cell receptor beta repertoires in ankylosing spondylitis patients and healthy donors. The full study cohort comprised around 25 ankylosing spondylitis patients and roughly 110 healthy donors. Samples of peripheral blood were taken, and for ankylosing spondylitis patients, synovial fluid was collected as well.

Details on this clonotype: There is no known antigen for this receptor. No per-base quality is available; no much larger clone lies one base away.

General findings and caveats noted by the study authors: Blood from ankylosing spondylitis patients appeared to be characterized by a TCR beta motif made up of under ten highly homologous amino acid variants. Some motif variants were previously reported in synovial fluid and blood of reactive arthritis patients, suggesting common disease-initiation mechanisms. A CD8+ phenotype was shown by the disease-linked clones, which were found at relatively low frequencies in peripheral blood. According to the report, matched synovial fluid samples from ankylosing spondylitis patients were significantly enriched for the disease-linked clones.

Instrument used: Illumina HiSeq 2500. TCR beta libraries were prepared by quantitative 5'-RACE with molecular barcodes. In the paper's pipeline: A new computational method, built on a probabilistic model of VDJ rearrangement, was used to identify disease-linked TCR variants. The raw public data were reprocessed by TCRdb itself: fastp quality trimming at Q25, MiXCR clonotype calling, in-frame beta chains only. Entries are consolidated by CDR3 protein sequence, retaining the most common genes and DNA. These V and J calls rely on TCRdb rather than the paper's analysis. Present in this sample are approximately 520,000 distinct CDR3 sequences, approximately 5% of which were seen just once. In total, the top ten clones hold approximately 3.5% of the sample. According to the germline V gene, CDR1 reads SGDLS and CDR2 reads YYNGEE. Trimming leaves V shorter by 4 bases and J shorter by 5 bases, with the junction holding 12 bases beyond the gene matches. The CDR3, cysteine through phenylalanine, is 18 amino acids long. Left in the record is the CDR3 DNA by itself, 54 bases read in frame from the first base.

The sequence derives from a male donor with ankylosing spondylitis. The sample taken for sequencing was blood, either unsorted or a sorted T cell fraction (not recorded which). The chain is encoded by TRBV9 joined to TRBJ2-1, with TRBD2 matching 13 junction bases. CDR3 region: CASSSGLAGEWVNNEQFF. The DNA reads TGTGCCAGCAGCTCCGGACTAGCGGGAGAGTGGGTGAACAATGAGCAGTTCTTC.